Following are 5 T cell receptor beta chains from one sample sequenced in a study of T-cell reconstitution after alpha-beta-depleted transplantation in children. Preparation of the TCRbeta library involved a method that used unique molecular identifiers. TCRdb called the PCR reads again in MiXCR, with one record for every CDR3 protein. The repertoire holds 350,000 to 400,000 distinct CDR3 sequences, with roughly 20% as singletons. This sample comprised PBMCs from the stem cell graft donor, obtained from the stem cell graft. These receptors all come from a human donor who donated a stem cell graft to a child with acute myeloid leukemia.

The table lists this clonotype with a few counts. V and J are TRBV12-3 or TRBV12-4 and TRBJ2-7; 9 bases are a match to TRBD2. This CDR3 contains 13 residues. V trimming: 6 bases; J trimming: 4 bases; junction bases outside the gene matches: 4. The CDR3 loop reads CASRISGRYEQYF. The CDR3 DNA reads as TGTGCCAGCAGAATTAGCGGGAGATACGAGCAGTACTTC.

The rearrangement joins TRBV24-1 to TRBJ2-1; 7 bases are shared with TRBD1. Germline CDR1 reads KGHDR; CDR2 reads SFDVKD. This CDR3 region has 15 residues. Trimming removed 5 bases from V and 2 bases from J; junction bases left unmatched: 5. DNA of the CDR3: TGTGCCACCAGTGTCACGACAGGGACCTACAATGAGCAGTTCTTC. Translated: CATSVTTGTYNEQFF.

This clonotype has at least ten counts. A read error may produce the germline difference seen at one junction end. The CDR3 here is CATSRQSRQGSNNEQFF. Here the CDR3 DNA reads TGTGCCACCAGCCGGCAATCTCGCCAGGGGTCTAACAACGAGCAGTTCTTC. The V call is TRBV24-1, the J call TRBJ2-1, with D tentatively TRBD1 (6 bases). The CDR3 extends over 17 amino acids. Germline CDR1 reads KGHDR; CDR2 reads SFDVKD.

Written as DNA, the CDR3 is TGTGCCAGCAGCTTATTGCAGGGCGCGGGAGGCACCTACAATGAGCAGTTCTTC. This codes for CASSLLQGAGGTYNEQFF. V usage is TRBV11-1 and J usage is TRBJ2-1, with 8 nucleotides matching TRBD2. CDR1 is SGHAT and CDR2 is FQDESV in the germline V gene (reference sequence). V lost 2 bases and J lost 2; bases outside the gene matches: 11. This CDR3 is 18 amino acids long.

This clonotype was observed many times. The chain uses TRBV6-5 and TRBJ2-1; TRBD2 matches 8 bases. This CDR3 is 16 amino acids long. Germline V gene lookup returns CDR1 MNHEY and CDR2 SVGAGI. With V trimmed by 4 bases and J by 0 bases, 5 bases remained unmatched. CDR3 sequence (DNA): TGTGCCAGCAGTTTCCGAAGCGGGAGCTCCTACAATGAGCAGTTCTTC. Protein product: CASSFRSGSSYNEQFF.